The subject of this entry is one T cell receptor (beta chain). The sample originates from a study of blood T cell repertoires in COVID-19. Study background: The United States, Italy and Spain supplied acute and convalescent COVID-19 samples.

Cohort 3 recovered donors had two negative PCRs, clearance, or symptom resolution. Germline values: CDR1 MNHEY, CDR2 SMNVEV (reference sequence). The CDR3 runs to 14 residues. The ends lost 6 bases at V and 0 bases at J; junction bases unmatched: 4. TCRdb's table, derived via immunoSEQ multiplex PCR, lists solely in-frame clones and lacks some. This repertoire shows about 300,000 clones, around 90% found once; its top ten account for 5.5% to 6%. The material sequenced was PBMCs or T cells enriched from blood (not recorded which). This rearrangement joins TRBV27 to TRBJ1-1; 7 bases are shared with TRBD1. The source is a woman younger than 45 who had recovered from COVID-19. The CDR3, as DNA: TGTGCCAGCAGGTTGGACAGGCTGAACACTGAAGCTTTCTTT. It encodes CASRLDRLNTEAFF.